The entry below gives a single T cell receptor beta chain sequence along with its context. V lost 1 base, J lost 6 bases, and 10 bases lay in between. Germline CDR1 and CDR2: SGHDN and FVKESK. The CDR3 runs 13 residues. This specimen belongs to a study of T cell changes during pregnancy in multiple sclerosis. Profiled with immunoSEQ multiplex PCR; TCRdb holds only in-frame clones, not every one. The data show 35,000 to 40,000 clones, about 93% seen once. This chain links TRBV14 with TRBJ2-7; tentative D call: TRBD2 (6 bases). Sequences were derived from CD4+ T cells from peripheral blood mononuclear cells, sampled in the third trimester of pregnancy. The receptor's source is a female donor in good health, enrolled as a control in a pregnancy study. The CDR3 reads CASSQVRGSEQYF. DNA of the CDR3: TGTGCCAGCAGCCAAGTTCGGGGGAGCGAGCAGTACTTC.